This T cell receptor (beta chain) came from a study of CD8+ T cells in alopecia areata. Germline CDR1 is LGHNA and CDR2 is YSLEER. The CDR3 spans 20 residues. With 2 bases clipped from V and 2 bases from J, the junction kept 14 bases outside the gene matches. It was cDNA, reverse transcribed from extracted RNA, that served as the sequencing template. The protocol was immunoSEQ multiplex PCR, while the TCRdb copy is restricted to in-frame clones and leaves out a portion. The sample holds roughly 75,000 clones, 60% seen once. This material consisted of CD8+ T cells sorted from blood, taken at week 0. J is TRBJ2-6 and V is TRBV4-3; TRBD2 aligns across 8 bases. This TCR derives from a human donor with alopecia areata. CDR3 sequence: CASSQLKNAGGQTGANVLTF. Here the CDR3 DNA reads TGCGCCAGCAGCCAACTGAAGAACGCGGGGGGCCAAACTGGGGCCAACGTCCTGACTTTC.